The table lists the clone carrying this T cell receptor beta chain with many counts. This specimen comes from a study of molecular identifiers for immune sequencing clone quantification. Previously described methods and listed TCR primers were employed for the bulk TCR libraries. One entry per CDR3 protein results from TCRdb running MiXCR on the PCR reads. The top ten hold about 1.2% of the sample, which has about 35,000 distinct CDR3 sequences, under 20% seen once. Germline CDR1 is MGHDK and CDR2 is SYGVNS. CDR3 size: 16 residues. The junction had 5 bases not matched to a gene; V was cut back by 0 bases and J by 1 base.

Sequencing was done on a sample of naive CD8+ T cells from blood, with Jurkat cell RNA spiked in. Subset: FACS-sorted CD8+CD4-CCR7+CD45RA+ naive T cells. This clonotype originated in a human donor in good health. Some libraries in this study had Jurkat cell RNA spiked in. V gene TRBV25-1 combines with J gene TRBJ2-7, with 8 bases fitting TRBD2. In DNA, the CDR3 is TGTGCCAGCAGTGAATATTCGGGGGGGCGATCCTACGAGCAGTACTTC. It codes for CASSEYSGGRSYEQYF.